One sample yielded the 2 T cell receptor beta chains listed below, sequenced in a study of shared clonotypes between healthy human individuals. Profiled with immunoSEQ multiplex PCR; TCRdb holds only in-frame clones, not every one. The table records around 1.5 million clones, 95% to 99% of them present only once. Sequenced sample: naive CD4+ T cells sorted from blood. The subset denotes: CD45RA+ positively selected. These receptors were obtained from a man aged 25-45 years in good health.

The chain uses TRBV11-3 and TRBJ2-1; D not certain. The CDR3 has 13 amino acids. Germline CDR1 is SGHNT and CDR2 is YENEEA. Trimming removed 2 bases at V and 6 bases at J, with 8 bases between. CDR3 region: CASSLSGFNEQFF. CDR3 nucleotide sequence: TGTGCCAGCAGCTTATCCGGATTCAATGAGCAGTTCTTC.

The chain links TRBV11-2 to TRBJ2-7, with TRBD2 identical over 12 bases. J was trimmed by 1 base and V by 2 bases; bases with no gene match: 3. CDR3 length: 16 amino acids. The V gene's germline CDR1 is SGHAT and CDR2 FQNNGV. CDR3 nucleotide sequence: TGTGCCAGCAGCTTATTTCTAGCGGGAGGGTCCTACGAGCAGTACTTC. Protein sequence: CASSLFLAGGSYEQYF.